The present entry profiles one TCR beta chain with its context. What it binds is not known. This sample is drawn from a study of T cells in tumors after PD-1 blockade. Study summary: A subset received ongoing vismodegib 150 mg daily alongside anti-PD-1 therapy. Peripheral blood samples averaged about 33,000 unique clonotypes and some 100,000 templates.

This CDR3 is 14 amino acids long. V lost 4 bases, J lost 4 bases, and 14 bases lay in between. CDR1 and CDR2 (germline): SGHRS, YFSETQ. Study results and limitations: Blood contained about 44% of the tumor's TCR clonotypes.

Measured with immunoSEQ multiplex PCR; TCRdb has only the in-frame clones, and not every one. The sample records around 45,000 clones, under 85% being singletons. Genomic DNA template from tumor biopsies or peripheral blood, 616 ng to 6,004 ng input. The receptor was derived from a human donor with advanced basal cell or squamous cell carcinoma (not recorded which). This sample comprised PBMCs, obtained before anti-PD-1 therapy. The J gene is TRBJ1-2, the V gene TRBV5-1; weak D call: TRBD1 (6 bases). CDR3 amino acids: CASSPGVPGYGYTF. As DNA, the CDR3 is TGCGCCAGCAGCCCAGGGGTTCCGGGCTATGGCTACACCTTC.